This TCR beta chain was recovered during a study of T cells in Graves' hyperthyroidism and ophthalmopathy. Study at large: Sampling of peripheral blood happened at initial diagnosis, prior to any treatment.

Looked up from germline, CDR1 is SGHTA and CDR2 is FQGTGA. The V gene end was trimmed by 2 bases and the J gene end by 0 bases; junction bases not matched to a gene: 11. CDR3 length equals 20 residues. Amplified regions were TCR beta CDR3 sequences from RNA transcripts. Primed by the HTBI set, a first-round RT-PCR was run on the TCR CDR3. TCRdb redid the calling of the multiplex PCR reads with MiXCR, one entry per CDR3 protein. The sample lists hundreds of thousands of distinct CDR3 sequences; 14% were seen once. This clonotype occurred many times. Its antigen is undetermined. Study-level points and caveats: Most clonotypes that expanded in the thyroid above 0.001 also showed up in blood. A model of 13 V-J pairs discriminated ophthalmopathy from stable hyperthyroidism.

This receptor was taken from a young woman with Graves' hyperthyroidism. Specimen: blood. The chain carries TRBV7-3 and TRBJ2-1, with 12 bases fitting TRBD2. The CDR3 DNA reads TGTGCCAGCAGCTTACCGACTAGCGGGAGCGCCGGGAGCTCCTACAATGAGCAGTTCTTC. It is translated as CASSLPTSGSAGSSYNEQFF.